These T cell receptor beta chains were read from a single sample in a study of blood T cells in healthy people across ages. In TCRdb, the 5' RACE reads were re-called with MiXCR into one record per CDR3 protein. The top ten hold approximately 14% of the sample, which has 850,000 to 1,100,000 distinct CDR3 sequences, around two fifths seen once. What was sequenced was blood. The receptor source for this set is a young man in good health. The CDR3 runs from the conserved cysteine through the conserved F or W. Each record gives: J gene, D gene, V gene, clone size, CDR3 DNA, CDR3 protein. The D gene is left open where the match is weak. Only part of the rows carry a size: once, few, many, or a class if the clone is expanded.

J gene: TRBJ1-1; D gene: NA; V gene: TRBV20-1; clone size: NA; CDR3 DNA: TGCAGTGCTAGTGGGGCCACACTGAACACTGAAGCTTTCTTT; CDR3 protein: CSASGATLNTEAFF
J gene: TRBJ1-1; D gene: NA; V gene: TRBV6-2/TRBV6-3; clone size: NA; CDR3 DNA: TGTGCCAGCAGCCTCCCCCCGGGGTTCGGAACTGAAGCTTTCTTT; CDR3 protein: CASSLPPGFGTEAFF
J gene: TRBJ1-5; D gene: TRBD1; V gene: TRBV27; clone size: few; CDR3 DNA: TGTGCCAGCAGTGCCGGGACAGGGAGCAATCAGCCCCAGCATTTT; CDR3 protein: CASSAGTGSNQPQHF
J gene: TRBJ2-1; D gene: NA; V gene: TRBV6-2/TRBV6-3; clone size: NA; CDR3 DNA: TGTGCCAGCAGTTACTCGAAATTCAAGGGGCAATCCTACAATGAGCAGTTCTTC; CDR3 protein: CASSYSKFKGQSYNEQFF
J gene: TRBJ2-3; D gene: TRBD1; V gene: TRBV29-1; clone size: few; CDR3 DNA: TGCAGCGTTGAAGTAGTGCCAGGGGGTCTCACAGATACGCAGTATTTT; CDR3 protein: CSVEVVPGGLTDTQYF
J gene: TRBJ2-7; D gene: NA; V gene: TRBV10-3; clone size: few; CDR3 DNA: TGTGCCTCGCAAAACCGGGACTCATTCTCCTACGAGCAGTACTTC; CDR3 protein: CASQNRDSFSYEQYF
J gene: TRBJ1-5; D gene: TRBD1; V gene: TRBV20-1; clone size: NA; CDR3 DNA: TGCAGTGCTCCCCGGGTGGACAGGGCGAATCAGCCCCAGCATTTT; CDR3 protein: CSAPRVDRANQPQHF
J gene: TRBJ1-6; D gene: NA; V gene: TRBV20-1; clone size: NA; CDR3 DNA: TGCAGTGCTAAAGGGACCGCGTATTCACCCCTCCACTTT; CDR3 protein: CSAKGTAYSPLHF
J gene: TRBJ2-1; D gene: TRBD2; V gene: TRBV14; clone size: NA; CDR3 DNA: TGTGCCAGCAGCCACCTCACAGAACGTAGCGGGGGGCGCAATGAGCAGTTCTTC; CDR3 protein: CASSHLTERSGGRNEQFF
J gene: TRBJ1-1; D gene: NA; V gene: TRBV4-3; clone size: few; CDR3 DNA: TGCGCCAGCAGCCTTAAACTCGGGGCTGAAGCTTTCTTT; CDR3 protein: CASSLKLGAEAFF
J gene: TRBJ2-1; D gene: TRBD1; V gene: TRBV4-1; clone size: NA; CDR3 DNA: TGCGCCAGCACCCGCCCCCGGGACAGGGCCTACAATGAGCAGTTCTTC; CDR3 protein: CASTRPRDRAYNEQFF
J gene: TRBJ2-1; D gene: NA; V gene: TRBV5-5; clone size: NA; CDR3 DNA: TGTGCCAGCAGCTTTTACAGGTTAACCTACAATGTGCAGTTCTTC; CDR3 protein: CASSFYRLTYNVQFF
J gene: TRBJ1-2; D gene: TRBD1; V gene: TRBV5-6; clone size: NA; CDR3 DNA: TGTGCCCGCAGCGCGGACAGGACCTATGGCTACACCTTC; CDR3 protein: CARSADRTYGYTF
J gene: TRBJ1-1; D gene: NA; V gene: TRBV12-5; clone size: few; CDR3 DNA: TGTGCTAGTGGTTTGGAAGACGGGTGGATGAACACTGAAGCTTTCTTT; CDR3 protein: CASGLEDGWMNTEAFF